The T cell receptor beta chain under discussion was sequenced for a study of blood T cell repertoires in COVID-19. V was trimmed by 4 bases and J by 3 bases, leaving 12 bases between them. The CDR3 length is 14 residues. Germline V CDR1 and CDR2: SGHRS, YFSETQ. The cohort comprised adults aged roughly 18 to 100 years residing in approximately 22 US areas. Participants' own reports of clinical history determined their cohort assignment. Sequencing was performed with immunoSEQ multiplex PCR; in TCRdb, only in-frame clones are kept and a portion is missing. In the table there are 210,000 or so clones, 80% of which are singletons.

The J gene is TRBJ2-3, the V gene TRBV5-1; TRBD2 might be the D (5 bases). The TCR sequence derives from a woman aged 40 to 50 with acute COVID-19. The sample comprised PBMCs or T cells enriched from blood (not recorded which). The chain's CDR3 is CASSPTSGTDTQYF. DNA for the CDR3: TGCGCCAGCAGCCCTACGTCGGGGACAGATACGCAGTATTTT.